The clone carrying this T cell receptor beta chain was seen a few times. Its specificity is unknown. Uncontrolled infections, other autoimmune diseases, pregnancy or lactation led to exclusion of patients. These data originate in a study of T cells in Graves' hyperthyroidism and ophthalmopathy. The TCR beta CDR3 regions underwent amplification using RNA transcripts as the source. An initial round of RT-PCR targeting the TCR CDR3 relied on the HTBI primer set. In TCRdb, the multiplex PCR reads were re-called with MiXCR into one record per CDR3 protein. In the table there are roughly 500,000 distinct CDR3 sequences, around 50% of which are singletons. Study-wide findings and caveats: In the blood, most expanded thyroid clonotypes above 0.001 appeared as well. Ophthalmopathy was predicted by the model a median of roughly 6.6 months ahead of onset.

The sequencing sample was made of peripheral blood or thyroid tissue (not recorded which). The TCR was taken from an adult woman with Graves' disease, either hyperthyroidism or ophthalmopathy (not recorded which).

CDR3 sequence (DNA): TGTGCCAGCACCAACATCGACGGGGGGACGCAGTATTTT. Residues: CASTNIDGGTQYF. The rearrangement joins TRBV2 to TRBJ2-3, with 7 bases lining up with TRBD2. Unmatched junction bases numbered 10, after V lost 7 bases and J lost 9 bases. Germline loops: CDR1 SNHLY, CDR2 FYNNEI. CDR3 size: 13 residues.